Listed below are T cell receptor beta chains from one sample, sequenced in a study of blood T cell repertoires in COVID-19. Sequenced by immunoSEQ multiplex PCR; TCRdb stores in-frame clones only, minus some. The top ten clones hold around an eighth of a sample with 250,000 to 350,000 clones, 75% to 90% of them seen once. Sequenced: peripheral blood. These receptors came from a woman aged 55 to 70 with acute or convalescent COVID-19. Both conserved end residues are part of each CDR3. The D gene is left open where the match is weak. Clone size is shown for a subset of rows, as once, few, many or a class of expanded clone.

clone_size d_call j_call v_call cdr3_nt cdr3_aa
NA NA TRBJ2-7 TRBV6-6 TGTGCCAGCAGAGAACAGGGATTCTACGAGCAGTACTTC CASREQGFYEQYF
few TRBD1 TRBJ1-1 TRBV18 TGTGCCAGCTCACCAGCGGGACAGTCGAACACTGAAGCTTTCTTT CASSPAGQSNTEAFF
few TRBD1 TRBJ2-7 TRBV3-1/TRBV3-2 TGTGCCAGCAGCCAATATAAGGGGGACAGATGGCCTTACGAGCAGTACTTC CASSQYKGDRWPYEQYF
NA NA TRBJ1-2 TRBV19 TGTGCCAGTAGTATACATCAAGCGAACTATGGCTACACCTTC CASSIHQANYGYTF
NA NA TRBJ2-7 TRBV11-3 TGTGCCAGCAGCTTAATATCGAGCTACGAGCAGTACTTC CASSLISSYEQYF
NA TRBD2 TRBJ2-1 TRBV6-4 TGTGCCAGCAGTGTACTAGCGGGAGTCCGGGAGCAGTTCTTC CASSVLAGVREQFF
few NA TRBJ1-1 TRBV7-9 TGTGCCAGCAGCTTAGCGAAGGGGGGGGCCCCAATGAACACTGAAGCTTTCTTT CASSLAKGGAPMNTEAFF
once NA TRBJ2-3 TRBV7-2 TGTGCCAGCAGCTTAGCGTCTAGTGGTGGTGGCACAGATACGCAGTATTTT CASSLASSGGGTDTQYF
NA NA TRBJ1-2 TRBV2 TGTGCCAGCTACCGACAGTCACCCTATGGCTACACCTTC CASYRQSPYGYTF
NA TRBD2 TRBJ2-1 TRBV5-1 TGCGCCAGCAGCCGAAGGACTAGCGGGAGGGCTGGCAATGAGCAGTTCTTC CASSRRTSGRAGNEQFF
many NA TRBJ1-2 TRBV18 TGTGCCAGCTCACCTCCACAAGACTATGGCTACACCTTC CASSPPQDYGYTF
once NA TRBJ2-7 TRBV28 TGTGCCAGCAACCGAGCTTCTGGGCCCTACGAGCAGTACTTC CASNRASGPYEQYF
NA TRBD1 TRBJ2-7 TRBV28 TGTGCCAGCAGTTTTCGGCTCGGGACAGGGTTATACGAGCAGTACTTC CASSFRLGTGLYEQYF
NA TRBD1 TRBJ1-5 TRBV4-1 TGCGCCAGCAGCCAAGAAAGGGGGCGTCAGCCCCAGCATTTT CASSQERGRQPQHF
few TRBD1 TRBJ2-7 TRBV3-1/TRBV3-2 TGTGCCAGCAGCCAACTGGACAGGGAAGTCCGCGAGCAGTACTTC CASSQLDREVREQYF
NA NA TRBJ1-3 TRBV7-9 TGTGCCAGCAGCTTACTACAGGGATCTGGAAACACCATATATTTT CASSLLQGSGNTIYF
NA NA TRBJ1-2 TRBV7-9 TGTGCCAGCAGCTTAGCCGTCTATGGCTACACCTTC CASSLAVYGYTF
NA NA TRBJ1-6 TRBV9 TGTGCCAGCAGCGGATCAGGGTCTAATTCACCCCTCCACTTT CASSGSGSNSPLHF
once NA TRBJ1-2 TRBV2 TGTGCCAGCAGTGAACGGGACATAAACTATGGCTACACCTTC CASSERDINYGYTF
once TRBD2 TRBJ2-3 TRBV6-6 TGTGCCAGCAGTCCACATCTAAGGCTAGCGGGAGAAGCTAGCACAGATACGCAGTATTTT CASSPHLRLAGEASTDTQYF
NA NA TRBJ2-3 TRBV27 TGTGCCAGCAGTTTGTCAGTTCCTAGCACAGATACGCAGTATTTT CASSLSVPSTDTQYF
once TRBD2 TRBJ2-1 TRBV24-1 TGTGCCACCAGTGATTTTAGGGCTAGCGGGGGTGACAATGAGCAGTTCTTC CATSDFRASGGDNEQFF
NA NA TRBJ1-5 TRBV5-1 TGCGCCAGCAGCTTGGGAGGAGGAGGAGGGCAGCCCCAGCATTTT CASSLGGGGGQPQHF
NA TRBD1 TRBJ1-1 TRBV4-2 TGTGCCAGCAGCCGCCTTGGCACAGGGGGCTTGAACACTGAAGCTTTCTTT CASSRLGTGGLNTEAFF
many NA TRBJ1-1 TRBV5-4 TGTGCCAGCAGCTTAGGACAGTCCTATGAAGCTTTCTTT CASSLGQSYEAFF
once NA TRBJ1-1 TRBV20-1 TGCAGTGCTTCTTTCACTGAAGCTTTCTTT CSASFTEAFF
NA TRBD2 TRBJ2-5 TRBV6-5 TGTGCCAGCAGATCGAGCGGGAGATCGGAGACCCAGTACTTC CASRSSGRSETQYF
NA TRBD1 TRBJ1-1 TRBV5-5 TGTGCCAGCAGCTTGCCCCGGACAGGGGGTTATGGCACTGAAGCTTTCTTT CASSLPRTGGYGTEAFF
NA NA TRBJ1-1 TRBV27 TGTGCCAGCAGTCCGAGGGGGGGAATGAACACTGAAGCTTTCTTT CASSPRGGMNTEAFF
NA NA TRBJ2-3 TRBV10-3 TGTGCCATCAGTGAGAGGGGGGGCAGGGGCACAGATACGCAGTATTTT CAISERGGRGTDTQYF
NA NA TRBJ1-6 TRBV18 TGTGCCAGCTCACCGTTGGACAGTAAGAATTCACCCCTCCACTTT CASSPLDSKNSPLHF
NA NA TRBJ2-1 TRBV9 TGTGCCAGCAGCGTCGCGGGACTTCCATACAATGAGCAGTTCTTC CASSVAGLPYNEQFF
NA TRBD1 TRBJ2-5 TRBV7-9 TGTGCCAGCAGCTTAGCCGGGACAGAAAAAGAGACCCAGTACTTC CASSLAGTEKETQYF
NA NA TRBJ2-7 TRBV6-2/TRBV6-3 TGTGCCAGCAGTTACTCTGGTCAGTCCTACGAGCAGTACTTC CASSYSGQSYEQYF
NA NA TRBJ1-2 TRBV7-9 TGTGCCAGCAGCCAACAGCCTAACTATGGCTACACCTTC CASSQQPNYGYTF
NA TRBD1 TRBJ1-1 TRBV7-9 TGTGCCAGCATGAAGTCCTCCGGGACAGTGAACACTGAAGCTTTCTTT CASMKSSGTVNTEAFF
NA TRBD2 TRBJ2-3 TRBV24-1 TGTGCCACCAGTGATTTTACTAGCGGGCGGGGGGATACGCAGTATTTT CATSDFTSGRGDTQYF
few NA TRBJ2-1 TRBV7-2 TGTGCCAGCAGCTTAATCGCCGGGGTCACGTACAATGAGCAGTTCTTC CASSLIAGVTYNEQFF
NA NA TRBJ1-1 TRBV19 TGTGCCAGTAGTATAGTTTCCTGGGGGGGAACTGAAGCTTTCTTT CASSIVSWGGTEAFF
once NA TRBJ2-3 TRBV28 TGTGCCAGCCAGGGCCCTTTCATGAATACGCAGTATTTT CASQGPFMNTQYF
NA TRBD1 TRBJ2-1 TRBV29-1 TGCAGCATAGGGACAGGGGGGTACAATGAGCAGTTCTTC CSIGTGGYNEQFF
NA TRBD1 TRBJ2-2 TRBV6-4 TGTGCCAGCAGTCCCGGACAGGGATACACCGGGGAGCTGTTTTTT CASSPGQGYTGELFF
once TRBD1 TRBJ1-6 TRBV28 TGTGCCAGCAGTTCGACAGGGGGCAATTCACCCCTCCACTTT CASSSTGGNSPLHF
NA NA TRBJ1-2 TRBV24-1 TGTGCCACCAGTGTGTCGGACATTAACTATGGCTACACCTTC CATSVSDINYGYTF
NA NA TRBJ1-2 TRBV7-2 TGTGCCAGCAGCATAATACAGGGAAGTGGCTACACCTTC CASSIIQGSGYTF
NA NA TRBJ1-1 TRBV21-1 TGTGCCAGCAGCTCCCGACAGGGCCTGAACACTGAAGCTTTCTTT CASSSRQGLNTEAFF
NA NA TRBJ1-5 TRBV7-9 TGTGCCAGCAGCTTGAGCGGCAATCAGCCCCAGCATTTT CASSLSGNQPQHF
NA NA TRBJ1-5 TRBV5-1 TGCGCCAGCAGCTTGGGAGGTAGGAGCAGCAATCAGCCCCAGCATTTT CASSLGGRSSNQPQHF
NA NA TRBJ2-7 TRBV28 TGTGCCAGCAGCGACAGGCGGGAGTCCTCAGGTTCCGAGCAGTACTTC CASSDRRESSGSEQYF
NA TRBD1 TRBJ2-1 TRBV20-1 TGCAGTGCCAGTAGGGGGCCCCCGAATGAGCAGTTCTTC CSASRGPPNEQFF
once TRBD1 TRBJ1-1 TRBV19 TGTGCCAGTAGTAGGACAGGTGGGACTGAAGCTTTCTTT CASSRTGGTEAFF
NA TRBD1 TRBJ1-3 TRBV19 TGTGCCAGTAGTCCGACCTACAGGGACAGGAACTCTGGAAACACCATATATTTT CASSPTYRDRNSGNTIYF